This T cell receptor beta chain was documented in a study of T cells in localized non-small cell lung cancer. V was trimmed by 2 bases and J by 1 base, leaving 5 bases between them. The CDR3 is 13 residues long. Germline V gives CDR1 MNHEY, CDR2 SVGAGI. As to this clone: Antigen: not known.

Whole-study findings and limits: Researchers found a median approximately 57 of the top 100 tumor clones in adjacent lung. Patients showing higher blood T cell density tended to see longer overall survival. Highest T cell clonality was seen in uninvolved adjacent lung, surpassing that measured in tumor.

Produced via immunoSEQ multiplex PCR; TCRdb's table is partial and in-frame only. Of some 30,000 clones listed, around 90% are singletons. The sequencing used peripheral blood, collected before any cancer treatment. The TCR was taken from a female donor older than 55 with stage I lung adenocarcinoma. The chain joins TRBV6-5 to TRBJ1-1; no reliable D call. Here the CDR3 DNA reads TGTGCCAGCAGTTACCCTGAGAACACTGAAGCTTTCTTT. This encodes CASSYPENTEAFF.